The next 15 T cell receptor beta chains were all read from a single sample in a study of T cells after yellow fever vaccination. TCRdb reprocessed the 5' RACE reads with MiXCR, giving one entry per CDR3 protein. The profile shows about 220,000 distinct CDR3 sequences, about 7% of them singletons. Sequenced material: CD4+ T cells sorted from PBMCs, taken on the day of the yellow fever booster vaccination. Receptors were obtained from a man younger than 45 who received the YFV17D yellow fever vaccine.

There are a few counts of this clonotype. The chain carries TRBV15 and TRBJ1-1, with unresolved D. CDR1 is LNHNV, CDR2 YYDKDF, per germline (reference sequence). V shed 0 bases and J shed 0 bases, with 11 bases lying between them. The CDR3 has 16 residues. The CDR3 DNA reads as TGTGCCACCAGCAGAGATCCTGGGGTCATGAACACTGAAGCTTTCTTT. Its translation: CATSRDPGVMNTEAFF. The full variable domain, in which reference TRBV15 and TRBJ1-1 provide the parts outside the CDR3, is DAMVIQNPRYQVTQFGKPVTLSCSQTLNHNVMYWYQQKSSQAPKLLFHYYDKDFNNEADTPDNFQSRRPNTSFCFLDIRSPGLGDTAMYLCATSRDPGVMNTEAFFGQGTRLTVV.

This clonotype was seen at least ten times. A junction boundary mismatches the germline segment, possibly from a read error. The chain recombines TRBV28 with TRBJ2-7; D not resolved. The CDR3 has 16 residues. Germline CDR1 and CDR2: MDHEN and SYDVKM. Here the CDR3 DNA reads TGTGCCAGCAGGCGCGACTTACGGGTGTCATCCTCCGAGCAGTACTTC. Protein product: CASRRDLRVSSSEQYF.

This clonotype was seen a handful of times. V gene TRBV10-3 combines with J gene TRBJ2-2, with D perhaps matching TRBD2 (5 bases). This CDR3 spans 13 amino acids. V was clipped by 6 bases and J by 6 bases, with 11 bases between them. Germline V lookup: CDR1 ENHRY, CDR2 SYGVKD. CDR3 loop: CAISREGPGELFF. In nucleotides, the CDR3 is TGTGCCATCAGCCGAGAGGGCCCCGGGGAGCTGTTTTTT.

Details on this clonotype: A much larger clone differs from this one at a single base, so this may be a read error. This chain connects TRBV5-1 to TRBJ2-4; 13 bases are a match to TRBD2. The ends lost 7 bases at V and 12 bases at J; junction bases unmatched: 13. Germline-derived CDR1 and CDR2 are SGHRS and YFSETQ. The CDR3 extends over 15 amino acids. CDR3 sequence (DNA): TGCGCCAGCGGAACGACCGGGACTAGCGGGGACACTCAGTACTTC. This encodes CASGTTGTSGDTQYF.

CDR3 in DNA: TGTGCCAGCTCACAGGGAGTTGGAACAGATACGCAGTATTTT. This translates into CASSQGVGTDTQYF. The J gene is TRBJ2-3, the V gene TRBV6-1, with D possibly being TRBD1 (6 bases). CDR3 length: 14 amino acids. The germline V and J ends were trimmed by 8 bases and 3 bases, with 15 bases remaining between them. Germline V gene sequence: CDR1 MNHNS, CDR2 SASEGT.

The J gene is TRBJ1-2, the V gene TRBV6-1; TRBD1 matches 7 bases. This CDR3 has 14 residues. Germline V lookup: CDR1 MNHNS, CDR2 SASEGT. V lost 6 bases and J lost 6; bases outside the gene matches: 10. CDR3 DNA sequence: TGTGCCAGCAGCCATGGAGGGGGCAGAGATGGCTACACCTTC. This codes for CASSHGGGRDGYTF.

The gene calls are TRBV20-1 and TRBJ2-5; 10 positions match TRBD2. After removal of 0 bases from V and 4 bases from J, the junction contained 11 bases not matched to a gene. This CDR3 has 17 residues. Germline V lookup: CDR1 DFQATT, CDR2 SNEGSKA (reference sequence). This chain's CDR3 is CSARELAGGSARETQYF. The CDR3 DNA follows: TGCAGTGCTAGAGAATTAGCGGGAGGCTCGGCCCGAGAGACCCAGTACTTC.

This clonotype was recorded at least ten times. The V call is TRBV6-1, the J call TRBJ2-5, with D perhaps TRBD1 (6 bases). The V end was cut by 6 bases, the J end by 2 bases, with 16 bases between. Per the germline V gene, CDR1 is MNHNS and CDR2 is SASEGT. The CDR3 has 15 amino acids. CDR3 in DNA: TGTGCCAGCAGCCCCTTCGTTGGGACACAAGAGACCCAGTACTTC. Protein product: CASSPFVGTQETQYF.

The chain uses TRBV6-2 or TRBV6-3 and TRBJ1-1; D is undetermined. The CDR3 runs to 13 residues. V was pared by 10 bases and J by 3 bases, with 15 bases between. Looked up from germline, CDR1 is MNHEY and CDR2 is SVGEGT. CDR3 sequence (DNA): TGTGCCACCAAAAGGAGGGTATACACTGAAGCTTTCTTT. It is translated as CATKRRVYTEAFF.

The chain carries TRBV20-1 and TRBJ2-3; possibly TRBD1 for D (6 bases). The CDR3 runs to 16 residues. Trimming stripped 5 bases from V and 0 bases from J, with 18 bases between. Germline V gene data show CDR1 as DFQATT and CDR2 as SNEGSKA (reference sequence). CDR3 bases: TGCAGTGCTTCACTCCCAGGGGCGGTGAGCACAGATACGCAGTATTTT. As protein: CSASLPGAVSTDTQYF.

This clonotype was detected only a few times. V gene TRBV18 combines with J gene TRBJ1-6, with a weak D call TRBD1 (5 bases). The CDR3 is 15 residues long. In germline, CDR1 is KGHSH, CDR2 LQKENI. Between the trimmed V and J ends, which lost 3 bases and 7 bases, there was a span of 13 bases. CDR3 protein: CASSPGAGKNSPLHF. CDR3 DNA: TGTGCCAGCTCACCGGGAGCAGGGAAGAATTCACCCCTCCACTTT.

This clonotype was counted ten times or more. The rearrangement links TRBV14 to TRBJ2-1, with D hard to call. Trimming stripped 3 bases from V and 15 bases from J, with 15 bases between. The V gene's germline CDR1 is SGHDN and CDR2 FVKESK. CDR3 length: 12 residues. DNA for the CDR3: TGTGCCAGCAGCCAGAAGGCTTCGGCTCCGTTCTTC. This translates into CASSQKASAPFF. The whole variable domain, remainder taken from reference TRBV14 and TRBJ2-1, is EAGVTQFPSHSVIEKGQTVTLRCDPISGHDNLYWYRRVMGKEIKFLLHFVKESKQDESGMPNNRFLAERTGGTYSTLKVQPAELEDSGVYFCASSQKASAPFFGPGTRLTVL.

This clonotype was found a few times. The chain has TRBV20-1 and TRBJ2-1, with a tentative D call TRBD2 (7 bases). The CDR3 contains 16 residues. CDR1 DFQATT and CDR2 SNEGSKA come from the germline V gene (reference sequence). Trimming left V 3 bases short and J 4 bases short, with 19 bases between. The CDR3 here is CSASNGAGAEYNEQFF. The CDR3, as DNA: TGCAGTGCTAGTAACGGGGCGGGGGCGGAGTACAATGAGCAGTTCTTC.

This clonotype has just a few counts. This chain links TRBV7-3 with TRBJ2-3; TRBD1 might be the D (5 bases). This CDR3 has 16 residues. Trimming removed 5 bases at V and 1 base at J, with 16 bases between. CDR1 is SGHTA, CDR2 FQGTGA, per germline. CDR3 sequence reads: CASSPQGRAGTDTQYF. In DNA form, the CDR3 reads TGTGCCAGCAGCCCCCAAGGCAGGGCCGGCACAGATACGCAGTATTTT. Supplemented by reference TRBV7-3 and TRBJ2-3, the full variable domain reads GAGVSQTPSNKVTEKGKYVELRCDPISGHTALYWYRQSLGQGPEFLIYFQGTGAADDSGLPNDRFFAVRPEGSVSTLKIQRTERGDSAVYLCASSPQGRAGTDTQYFGPGTRLTVL.

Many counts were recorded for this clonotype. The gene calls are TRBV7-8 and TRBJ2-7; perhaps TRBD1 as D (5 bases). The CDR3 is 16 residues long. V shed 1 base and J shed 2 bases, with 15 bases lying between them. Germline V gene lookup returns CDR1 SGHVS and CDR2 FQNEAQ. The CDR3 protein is CASSLVVEKGTYEQYF. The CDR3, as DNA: TGTGCCAGCAGCTTAGTGGTGGAGAAGGGGACCTACGAGCAGTACTTC.